This paragraph covers one TCR beta chain sequence. The data were taken from a study of blood T cell repertoires in COVID-19. V was trimmed by 4 bases and J by 5 bases, leaving 17 bases between them. CDR3 length: 15 residues. Per the germline V gene, CDR1 is LGHNA and CDR2 is YSLEER. Using immunoSEQ multiplex PCR, the repertoire was profiled, and TCRdb retains in-frame clones only, with some absent. The data hold 25,000 to 35,000 clones, with 90% observed a single time. The chain employs TRBV4-3 and TRBJ1-2; D perhaps matches TRBD1 (5 bases). What was sequenced was peripheral blood. The sequence derives from a man in his sixties with active COVID-19. The CDR3 loop is CASSLAAGVRYGYTF. The CDR3 DNA follows: TGCGCCAGCAGCCTAGCGGCGGGGGTTCGTTATGGCTACACCTTC.